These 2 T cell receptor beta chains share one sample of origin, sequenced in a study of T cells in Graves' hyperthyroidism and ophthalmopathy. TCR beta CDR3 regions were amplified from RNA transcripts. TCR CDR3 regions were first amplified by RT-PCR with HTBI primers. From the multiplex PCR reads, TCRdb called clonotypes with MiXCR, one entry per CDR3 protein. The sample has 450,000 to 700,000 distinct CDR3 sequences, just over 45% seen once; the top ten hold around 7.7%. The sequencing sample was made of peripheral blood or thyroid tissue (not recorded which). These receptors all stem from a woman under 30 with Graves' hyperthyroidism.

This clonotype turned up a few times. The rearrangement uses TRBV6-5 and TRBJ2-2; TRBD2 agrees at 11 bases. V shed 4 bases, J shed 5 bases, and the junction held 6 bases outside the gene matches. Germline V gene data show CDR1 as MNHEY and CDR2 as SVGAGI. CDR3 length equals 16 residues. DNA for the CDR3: TGTGCCAGCAGTTCACGGCCTAGCGGGAGGACCGGGGAGCTGTTTTTT. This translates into CASSSRPSGRTGELFF.

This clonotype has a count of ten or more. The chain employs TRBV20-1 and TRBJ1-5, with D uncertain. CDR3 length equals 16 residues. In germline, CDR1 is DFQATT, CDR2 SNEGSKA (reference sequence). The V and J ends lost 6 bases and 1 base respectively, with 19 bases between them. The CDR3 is CSALPAGAWSNQPQHF. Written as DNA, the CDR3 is TGCAGTGCCCTCCCGGCCGGCGCCTGGAGCAATCAGCCCCAGCATTTT.